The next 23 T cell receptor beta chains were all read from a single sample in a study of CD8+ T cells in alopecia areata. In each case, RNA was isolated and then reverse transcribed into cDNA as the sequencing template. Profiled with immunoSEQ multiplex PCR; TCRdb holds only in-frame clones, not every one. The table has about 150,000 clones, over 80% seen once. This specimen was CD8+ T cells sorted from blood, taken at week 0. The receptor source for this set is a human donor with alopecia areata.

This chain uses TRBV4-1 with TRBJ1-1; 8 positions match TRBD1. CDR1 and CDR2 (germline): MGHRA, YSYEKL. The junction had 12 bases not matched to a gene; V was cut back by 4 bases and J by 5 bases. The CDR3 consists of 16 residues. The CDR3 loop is CASSRSPTGVLTEAFF. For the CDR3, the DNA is TGCGCCAGCAGCCGAAGCCCGACAGGGGTGTTGACTGAAGCTTTCTTT.

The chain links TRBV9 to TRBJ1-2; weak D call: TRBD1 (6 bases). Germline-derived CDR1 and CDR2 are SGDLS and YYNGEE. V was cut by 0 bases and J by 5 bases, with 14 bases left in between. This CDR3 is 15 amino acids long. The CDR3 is CASSVEGGREYGYTF. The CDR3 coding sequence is TGTGCCAGCAGCGTAGAAGGGGGGAGGGAGTATGGCTACACCTTC.

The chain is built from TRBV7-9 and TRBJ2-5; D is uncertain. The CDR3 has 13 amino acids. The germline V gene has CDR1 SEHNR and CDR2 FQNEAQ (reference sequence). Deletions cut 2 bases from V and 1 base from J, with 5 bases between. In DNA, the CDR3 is TGTGCCAGCAGCTTACCGACCCAAGAGACCCAGTACTTC. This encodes CASSLPTQETQYF.

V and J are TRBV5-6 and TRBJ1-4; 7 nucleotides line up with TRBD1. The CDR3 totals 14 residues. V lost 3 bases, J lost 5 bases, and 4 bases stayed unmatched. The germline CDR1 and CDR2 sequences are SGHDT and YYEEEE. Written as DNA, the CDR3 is TGTGCCAGCAGCTCTCCGACAGGGAATGAAAAACTGTTTTTT. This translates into CASSSPTGNEKLFF.

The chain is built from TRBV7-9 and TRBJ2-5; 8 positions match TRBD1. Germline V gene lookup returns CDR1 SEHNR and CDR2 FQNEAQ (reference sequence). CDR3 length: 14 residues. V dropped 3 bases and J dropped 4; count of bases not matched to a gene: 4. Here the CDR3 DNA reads TGTGCCAGCAGCTTGAACGACAGGGGAGAGACCCAGTACTTC. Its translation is CASSLNDRGETQYF.

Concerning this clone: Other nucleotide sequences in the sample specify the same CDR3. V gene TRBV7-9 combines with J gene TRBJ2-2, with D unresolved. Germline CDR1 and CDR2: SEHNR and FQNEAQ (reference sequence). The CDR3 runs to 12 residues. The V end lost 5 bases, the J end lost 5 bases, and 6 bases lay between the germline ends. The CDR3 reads CASSPLTGELFF. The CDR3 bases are TGTGCCAGCAGCCCCCTTACCGGGGAGCTGTTTTTT. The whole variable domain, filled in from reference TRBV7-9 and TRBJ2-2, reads DTGVSQNPRHKITKRGQNVTFRCDPISEHNRLYWYRQTLGQGPEFLTYFQNEAQLEKSRLLSDRFSAERPKGSFSTLEIQRTEQGDSAMYLCASSPLTGELFFGEGSRLTVL.

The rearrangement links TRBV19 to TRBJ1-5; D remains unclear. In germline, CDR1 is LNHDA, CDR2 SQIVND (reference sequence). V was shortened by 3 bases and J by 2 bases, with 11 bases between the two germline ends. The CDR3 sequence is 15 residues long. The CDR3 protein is CASSITRRGNQPQHF. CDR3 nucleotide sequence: TGTGCCAGTAGTATTACACGGCGCGGCAATCAGCCCCAGCATTTT.

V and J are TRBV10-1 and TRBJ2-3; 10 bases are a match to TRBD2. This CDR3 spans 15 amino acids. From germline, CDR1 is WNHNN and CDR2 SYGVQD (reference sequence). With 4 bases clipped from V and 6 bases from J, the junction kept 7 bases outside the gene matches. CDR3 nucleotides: TGCGCCAGCAGTGGGTCTAGCGGGGGAGAGGATACGCAGTATTTT. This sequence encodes CASSGSSGGEDTQYF.

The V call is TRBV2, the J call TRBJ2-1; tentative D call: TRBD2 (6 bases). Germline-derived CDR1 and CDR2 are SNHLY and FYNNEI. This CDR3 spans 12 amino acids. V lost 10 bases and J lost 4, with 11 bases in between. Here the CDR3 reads CATTGLYNEQFF. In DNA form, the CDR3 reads TGTGCCACCACGGGACTTTACAATGAGCAGTTCTTC.

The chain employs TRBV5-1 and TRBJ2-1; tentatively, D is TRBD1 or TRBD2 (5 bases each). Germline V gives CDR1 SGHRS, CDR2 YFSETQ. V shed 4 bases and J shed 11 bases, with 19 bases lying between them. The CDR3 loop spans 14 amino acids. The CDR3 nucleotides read TGCGCCAGCAGCCCGGCGGCCCCGGGACCTAAGCAGTTCTTC. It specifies CASSPAAPGPKQFF.

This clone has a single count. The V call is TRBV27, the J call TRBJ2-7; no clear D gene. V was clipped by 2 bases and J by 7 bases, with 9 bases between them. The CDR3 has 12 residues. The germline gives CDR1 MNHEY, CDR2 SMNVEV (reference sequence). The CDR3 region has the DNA TGTGCCAGCAGTTTAGGGGTCGGGGAGCAGTACTTC. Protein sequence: CASSLGVGEQYF.

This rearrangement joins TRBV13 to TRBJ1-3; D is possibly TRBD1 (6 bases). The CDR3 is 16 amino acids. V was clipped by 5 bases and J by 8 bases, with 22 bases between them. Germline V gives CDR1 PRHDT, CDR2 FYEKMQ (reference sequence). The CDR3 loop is CASSTHIRGPRDTIYF. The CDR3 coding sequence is TGTGCCAGCAGCACCCATATCAGGGGCCCGAGGGACACCATATATTTT.

CDR3 in DNA: TGTGCCAGCCGTACAGGGCGGCCGGTAACAGATACGCAGTATTTT. Protein sequence: CASRTGRPVTDTQYF. The V gene is TRBV7-2, the J gene TRBJ2-3, with a possible D match to TRBD1 (6 bases). The CDR3 is made up of 15 amino acids. Germline CDR1 reads SGHTA; CDR2 reads FQGNSA. V was trimmed by 8 bases and J by 3 bases, leaving 18 bases between them.

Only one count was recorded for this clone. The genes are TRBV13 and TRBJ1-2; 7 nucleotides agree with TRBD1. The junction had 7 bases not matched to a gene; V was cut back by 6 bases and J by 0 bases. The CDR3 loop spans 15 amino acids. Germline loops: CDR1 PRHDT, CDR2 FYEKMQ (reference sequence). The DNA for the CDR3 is TGTGCCAGCAGTTACAGTGGGACAGCTAACTATGGCTACACCTTC. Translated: CASSYSGTANYGYTF.

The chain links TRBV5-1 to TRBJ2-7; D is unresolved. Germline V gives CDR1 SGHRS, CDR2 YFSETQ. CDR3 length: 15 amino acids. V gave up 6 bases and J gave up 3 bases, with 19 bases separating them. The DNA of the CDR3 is TGCGCCAGCAATTTTAGGGTAGGGCCCCGCTACGAGCAGTACTTC. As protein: CASNFRVGPRYEQYF.

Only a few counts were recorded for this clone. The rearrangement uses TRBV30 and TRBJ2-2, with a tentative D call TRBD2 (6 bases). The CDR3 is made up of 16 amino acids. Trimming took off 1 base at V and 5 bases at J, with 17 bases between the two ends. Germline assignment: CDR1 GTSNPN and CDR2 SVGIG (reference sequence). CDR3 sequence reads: CAWSGPMTSHTGELFF. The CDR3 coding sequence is TGTGCCTGGAGTGGCCCCATGACTAGTCATACCGGGGAGCTGTTTTTT.

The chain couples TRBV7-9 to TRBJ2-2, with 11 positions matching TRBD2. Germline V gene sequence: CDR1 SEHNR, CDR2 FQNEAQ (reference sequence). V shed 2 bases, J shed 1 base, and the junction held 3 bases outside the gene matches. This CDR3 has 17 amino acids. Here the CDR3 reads CASSLQTSGMNTGELFF. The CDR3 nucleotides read TGTGCCAGCAGCTTACAGACTAGCGGGATGAACACCGGGGAGCTGTTTTTT.

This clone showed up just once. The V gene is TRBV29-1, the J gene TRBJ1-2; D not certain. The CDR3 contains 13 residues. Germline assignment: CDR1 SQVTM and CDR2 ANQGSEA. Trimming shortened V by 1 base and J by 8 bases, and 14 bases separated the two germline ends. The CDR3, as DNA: TGCAGCGTTGAAGTTCGGGGAACTCAGGGCTACACCTTC. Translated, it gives CSVEVRGTQGYTF.

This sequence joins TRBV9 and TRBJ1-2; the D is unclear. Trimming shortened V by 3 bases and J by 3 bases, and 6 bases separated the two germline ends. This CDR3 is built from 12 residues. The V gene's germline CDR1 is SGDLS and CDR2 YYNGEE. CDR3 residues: CASSGMYYGYTF. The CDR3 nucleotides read TGTGCCAGCAGCGGAATGTACTATGGCTACACCTTC.

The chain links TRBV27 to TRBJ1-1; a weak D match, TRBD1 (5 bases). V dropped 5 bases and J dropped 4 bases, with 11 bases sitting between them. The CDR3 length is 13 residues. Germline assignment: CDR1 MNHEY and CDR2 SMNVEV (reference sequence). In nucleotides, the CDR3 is TGTGCCAGCAGTCCGGGGGTGAGCACTGAAGCTTTCTTT. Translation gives CASSPGVSTEAFF.

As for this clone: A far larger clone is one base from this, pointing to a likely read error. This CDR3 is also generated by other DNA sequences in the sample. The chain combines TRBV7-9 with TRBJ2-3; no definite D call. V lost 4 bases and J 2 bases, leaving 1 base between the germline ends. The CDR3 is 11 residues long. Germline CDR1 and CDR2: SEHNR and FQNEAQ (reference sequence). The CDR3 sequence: CASSSTDTQYF. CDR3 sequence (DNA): TGTGCCAGCAGCTCCACAGATACGCAGTATTTT.

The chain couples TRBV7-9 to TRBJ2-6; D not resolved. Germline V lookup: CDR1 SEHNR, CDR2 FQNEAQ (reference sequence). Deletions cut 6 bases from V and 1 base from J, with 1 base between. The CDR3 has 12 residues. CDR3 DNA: TGTGCCAGCAGATCTGGGGCCAACGTCCTGACTTTC. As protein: CASRSGANVLTF.

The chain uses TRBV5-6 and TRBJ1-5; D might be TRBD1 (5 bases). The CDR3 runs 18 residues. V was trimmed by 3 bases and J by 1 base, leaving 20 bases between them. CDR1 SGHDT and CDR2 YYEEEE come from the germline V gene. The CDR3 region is CASSSSDGVRGSNQPQHF. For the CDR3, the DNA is TGTGCCAGCAGCTCCTCGGATGGGGTGAGGGGCAGCAATCAGCCCCAGCATTTT.